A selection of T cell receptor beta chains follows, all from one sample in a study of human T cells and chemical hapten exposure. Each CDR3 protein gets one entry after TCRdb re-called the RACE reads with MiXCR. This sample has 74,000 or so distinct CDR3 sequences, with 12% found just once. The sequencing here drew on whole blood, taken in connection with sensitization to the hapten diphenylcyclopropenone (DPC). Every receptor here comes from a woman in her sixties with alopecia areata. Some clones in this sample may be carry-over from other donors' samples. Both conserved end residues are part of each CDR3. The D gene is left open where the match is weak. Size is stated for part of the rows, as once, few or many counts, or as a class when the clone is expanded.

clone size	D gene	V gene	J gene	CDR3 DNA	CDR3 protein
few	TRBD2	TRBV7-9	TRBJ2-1	TGTGCCAGCAGCTTAGTCAATCTGGGGGGGTATGAGCAGTTCTTC	CASSLVNLGGYEQFF
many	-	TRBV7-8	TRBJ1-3	TGTGCCAGCAGCTCTGAATATGGATCTGGAAACACCATATATTTT	CASSSEYGSGNTIYF
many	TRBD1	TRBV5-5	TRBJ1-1	TGTGCCAGCAGCTTGAACCGGGACAGGGGGCATCCTGAAGCTTTCTTT	CASSLNRDRGHPEAFF
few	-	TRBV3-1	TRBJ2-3	TGTGCCAGCAGCCAGACCCCCCCCGGTACGCAGTATTTT	CASSQTPPGTQYF
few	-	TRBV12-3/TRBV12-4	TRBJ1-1	TGTGCCAGCAGTTTACTTCGGGGGGACACTGAAGCTTTCTTT	CASSLLRGDTEAFF
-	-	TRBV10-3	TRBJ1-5	TGTGCCATCAGTGAGTCAACAGGGCAGAATCAGCCCCAGCATTTT	CAISESTGQNQPQHF
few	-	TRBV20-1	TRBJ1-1	TGCAGTGCTAGAGAAGGCGGGAACACTGAAGCTTTCTTT	CSAREGGNTEAFF
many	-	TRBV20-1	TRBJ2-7	TGCAGTGCTAGGGCCGACAAGGGCCCCTTCTACGAGCAGTACTTC	CSARADKGPFYEQYF
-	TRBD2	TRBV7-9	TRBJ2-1	TGTGCCAGCAATGCGGGACTAGCGTCCAATGAGCAGTTCTTC	CASNAGLASNEQFF
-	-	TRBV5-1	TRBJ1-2	TGCGCCAGCAGCCGGGGGGTCAGCTATGGCTACACCTTC	CASSRGVSYGYTF
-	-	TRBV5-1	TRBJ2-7	TGCGCCAGCAGCGAAGAATACGAGCAGTACTTC	CASSEEYEQYF
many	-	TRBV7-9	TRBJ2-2	TGTGCCATCAACTCTTGGGCCAGGGCGAACACCGGGGAGCTGTTTTTT	CAINSWARANTGELFF
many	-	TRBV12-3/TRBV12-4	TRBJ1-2	TGTGCCAGCAGGGGTACCGTGGAGATTGGAGGCTACACCTTC	CASRGTVEIGGYTF
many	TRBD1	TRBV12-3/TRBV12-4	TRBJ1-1	TGTGCCAGCAGTTTAACAGGGGGGAACACTGAAGCTTTCTTT	CASSLTGGNTEAFF
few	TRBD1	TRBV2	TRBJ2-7	TGTGCCAGCGGGACAGGACACTACGAGCAGTACTTC	CASGTGHYEQYF
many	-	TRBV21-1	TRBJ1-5	TGTGCCAGCAGCAAAGGGTTGGGTCAGCCCCAGCATTTT	CASSKGLGQPQHF
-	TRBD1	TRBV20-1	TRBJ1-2	TGCAGTGCTACCGAACCGACAGGGGGGGTGGGCTACACCTTC	CSATEPTGGVGYTF
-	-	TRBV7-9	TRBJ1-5	TGTGCCAGCAGCTCCAGAGTGGATCAGCCCCAGCATTTT	CASSSRVDQPQHF
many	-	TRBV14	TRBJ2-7	TGTGCCAGCAGCCGGACTGTTCCCTACGAGCAGTACTTC	CASSRTVPYEQYF
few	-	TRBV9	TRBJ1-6	TGTGCCAGCAGCGTGGACAGTTGGAATTCACCCCTCCACTTT	CASSVDSWNSPLHF
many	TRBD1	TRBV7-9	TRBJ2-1	TGTGCCAGCAGCTCGGGGACAGGGCCCCCCGGGGATGAGCAGTTCTTC	CASSSGTGPPGDEQFF
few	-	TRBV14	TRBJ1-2	TGTGCCAGCAGCCAAGTCGCCAAGAATAGAAACTATGGCTACACCTTC	CASSQVAKNRNYGYTF
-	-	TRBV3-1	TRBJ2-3	TGTGCCAGCAGCCAAACAGGGATTGATACGCAGTATTTT	CASSQTGIDTQYF
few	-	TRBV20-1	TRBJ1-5	TGCAGTGCTAGAGATAAGAGGGGTTTGCGGCCCCAGCATTTT	CSARDKRGLRPQHF
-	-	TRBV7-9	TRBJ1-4	TGTGCCAGCAGCTTCCGTGCCCGACTGAGGGGGACTAATGAAAAACTGTTTTTT	CASSFRARLRGTNEKLFF
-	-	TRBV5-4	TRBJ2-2	TGTGCCAGCAGCCCCGGGGGTACGAACACCGGGGAGCTGTTTTTT	CASSPGGTNTGELFF
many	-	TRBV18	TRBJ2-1	TGTGCCAGCTCACCTACCGCGGGGAGTGAGCAGTTCTTC	CASSPTAGSEQFF
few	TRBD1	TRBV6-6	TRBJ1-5	TGTGCCAGCAGACCCCAGGGGGGTAGCAATCAGCCCCAGCATTTT	CASRPQGGSNQPQHF
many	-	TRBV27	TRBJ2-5	TGTGCCAGCAGTTTCGTAGGGACCCAGTACTTC	CASSFVGTQYF